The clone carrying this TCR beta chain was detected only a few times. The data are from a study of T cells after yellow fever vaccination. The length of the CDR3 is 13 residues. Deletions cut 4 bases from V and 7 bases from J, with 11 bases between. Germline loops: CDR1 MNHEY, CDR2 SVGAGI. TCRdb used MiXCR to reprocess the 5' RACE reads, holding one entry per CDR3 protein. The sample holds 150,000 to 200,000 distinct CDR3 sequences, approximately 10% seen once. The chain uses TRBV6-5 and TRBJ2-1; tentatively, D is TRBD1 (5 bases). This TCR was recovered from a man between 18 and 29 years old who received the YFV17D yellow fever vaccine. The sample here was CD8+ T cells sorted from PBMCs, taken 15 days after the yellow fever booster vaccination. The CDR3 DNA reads TGTGCCAGCAGTTGGAGCAGGGCAAATGAGCAGTTCTTC. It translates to CASSWSRANEQFF.